This T cell receptor beta chain was sequenced in a study of blood T cell repertoires in COVID-19. This clone was detected only a few times. The table came from immunoSEQ multiplex PCR; TCRdb's copy has only in-frame clones and leaves some out. The sample comprises tens of thousands of clones, roughly 80% of which are singletons, and roughly 13% rests with the top ten. Trimming cost V 5 bases and J 3 bases, with 8 bases left between them. CDR1 and CDR2 (germline): SGHNT, YYREEE (reference sequence). The CDR3 loop spans 13 amino acids. The sequence came from a man aged 55 to 70 with active COVID-19. The chain carries TRBV5-4 and TRBJ2-2, with D unclear. Sequenced: peripheral blood. Here the CDR3 DNA reads TGTGCCAGCAGGTCGTCCTACACCGGGGAGCTGTTTTTT. It yields the protein CASRSSYTGELFF.